This TCR beta chain came from a study of cytomegalovirus exposure and HLA in healthy donors. The primer mix had 60 Vbeta and 13 Jbeta primers. Clones were sequenced by immunoSEQ multiplex PCR, and TCRdb holds only the in-frame ones, with some missing. The sample contains about 190,000 clones, just under 75% of which appear only once. This clone was seen once. The TCR originated in a woman in her thirties in good health and CMV-seropositive. The source material was PBMCs.

CDR3 nucleotide sequence: TGTGCCAGCGGCTTCTTGGGCGAGACCTACGAGCAGTACTTC. The encoded protein is CASGFLGETYEQYF. The chain employs TRBV27 and TRBJ2-7; D unresolved. The V gene's germline CDR1 is MNHEY and CDR2 SMNVEV (reference sequence). This CDR3 contains 14 residues. Trimming cost V 8 bases and J 2 bases, with 16 bases left between them.